This TCR beta chain is from a study of response to subunit inactivated influenza vaccine. This clonotype was detected a few times. Its target is not known. TCRdb reanalysed the RT-PCR reads using MiXCR and keeps one entry per CDR3 protein. Of about 190,000 distinct CDR3 sequences listed, over 13% are singletons. Trimming removed 1 base from V and 1 base from J; junction bases left unmatched: 5. The CDR3 consists of 17 residues. CDR1 is SGHAT and CDR2 is FQNNGV in the germline V gene. General observations from the study: Each seasonal influenza vaccination recruits few new T cells, the authors suggested.

Material: CD8+ T cells sorted from PBMCs, obtained 4 to 6 days after vaccination. The chain joins TRBV11-2 to TRBJ2-1; 9 bases fit TRBD2. The sequence derives from a man aged 45-65 years who received an inactivated influenza vaccine. The CDR3 reads CASSLGLAGDSYNEQFF. CDR3 nucleotides: TGTGCCAGCAGCTTAGGGTTAGCGGGGGATTCCTACAATGAGCAGTTCTTC.